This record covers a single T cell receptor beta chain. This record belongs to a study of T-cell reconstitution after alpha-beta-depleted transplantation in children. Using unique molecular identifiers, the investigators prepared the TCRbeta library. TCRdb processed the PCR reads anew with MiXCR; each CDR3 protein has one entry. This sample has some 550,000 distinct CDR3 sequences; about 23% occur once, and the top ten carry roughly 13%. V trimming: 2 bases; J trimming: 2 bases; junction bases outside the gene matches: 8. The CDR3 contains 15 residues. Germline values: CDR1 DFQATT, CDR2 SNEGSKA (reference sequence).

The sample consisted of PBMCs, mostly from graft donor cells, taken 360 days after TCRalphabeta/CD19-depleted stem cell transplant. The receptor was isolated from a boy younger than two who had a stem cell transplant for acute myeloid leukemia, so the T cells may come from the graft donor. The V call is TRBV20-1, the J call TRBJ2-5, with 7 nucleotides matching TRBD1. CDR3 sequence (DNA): TGCAGTGCTAGAAACCCCGGACAGGTTCAAGAGACCCAGTACTTC. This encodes CSARNPGQVQETQYF.